This TCR beta chain emerged from a study of blood T cell repertoires in COVID-19. Study-level information: The samples span acute and convalescent COVID-19 from the United States, Italy and Spain. T cells, B-cell-depleted T cells, or PBMCs supplied cDNA or gDNA.

In the original workflow: Amplification from reference gene primers served as the basis for estimated nucleated cell counts. Only in-frame clones appear in the TCRdb table, and some are missing; sequencing was by immunoSEQ multiplex PCR. V, J and clone size are those of that table, while D and trimming were read from the DNA. The sample records tens of thousands of clones, 73% being singletons. Sequenced sample: peripheral blood. This TCR was sampled from a woman aged 70-85 years with acute or convalescent COVID-19.

This chain's CDR3 is CASSGTGAYEQYF. CDR3 bases: TGTGCCAGCAGCGGGACAGGGGCCTACGAGCAGTACTTC. The chain links TRBV12-3 or TRBV12-4 to TRBJ2-7, with 10 bases matching TRBD1. This CDR3 comprises 13 residues. The V and J ends lost 6 bases and 2 bases, in that order; junction bases with no gene match: 1.